This T cell receptor (beta chain) was found in a study of blood T cell repertoires in COVID-19 (dated by TCRdb to between 2020 and 2021). For the study in its entirety: Samples from collaborators originated in the United States, Italy and Spain and spanned both the acute and convalescent phases of COVID-19. The material from the prospective study consisted of cDNA or gDNA derived from T cells, B-cell-depleted T cells, or PBMCs. The dataset comprised deeply sampled blood TCRbeta repertoires from subjects exposed to, actively infected with, or recovered from COVID-19. The repertoires were made available in a free public database intended to serve as a resource for research on the immune response to SARS-CoV-2. The samples were drawn from the first 160 participants of the ongoing ImmuneRACE study and from 950 to 1,500 subjects provided by 6 global collaborators. The sample metadata nearly always contained a de-identified subject ID, COVID-19 status, age in years and sex. HLA class I and class II types, where available, came from metadata supplied by the sample provider rather than from assay-based typing.

Results and caveats for the whole study, not just this receptor: The quantity of clinical and demographic metadata differed by source and by participant and was supplied without curation.

TCRbeta CDR3 regions were amplified from genomic DNA using the immunoSEQ Assay, a bias-controlled multiplex PCR. On the study's bioinformatics: The number of nucleated cells in each sample was estimated from the amplification of reference gene primers within the assay. To quantify the absolute abundance of each unique TCRbeta CDR3 rearrangement, sequence reads were collapsed and filtered. For each sample, productive Simpson clonality was calculated as the square root of Simpson's diversity index across productive rearrangements. TCRdb re-hosts the immuneACCESS table, in-frame sequences only. Its copies lack some clones; in the studies checked, an unresolved V gene accounts for under half of them, and the cause for the rest is not known. The DNA gave D and trimming, while V, J and clone size come from that table. This sample lists about 380,000 clones; 85% were detected once. The ten most abundant clones make up roughly 3.4% of the sample.

V loses 3 bases, J loses 7 bases, and the germline ends lie 18 bases apart. Including cysteine and phenylalanine, the CDR3 has 16 amino acids. Only the CDR3 portion is preserved as DNA: 48 bases, with reading frame beginning at the first base. Looking up the germline V gene (reference sequence) yields CDR1 LNHNV and CDR2 YYDKDF. Whole blood was collected in K2EDTA tubes by collaborating institutions according to the institutions' own protocols. For TCRbeta analysis, collaborator samples were shipped as frozen whole blood, as isolated PBMCs, or as DNA extracted from either sample type. Details on this clone: Its antigen is unknown. No much larger clone is present one base from it, and per-base qualities are unavailable.

The receptor chain draws on TRBV15 and TRBJ1-4, with no confidently assigned D gene. This sequence was found in a woman aged 18-29 years with acute or convalescent COVID-19. Sequences were obtained from peripheral blood. The bases are TGTGCCACCAGCAGGGGCCTCCGGCCAGACGGTGAAAAACTGTTTTTT. Its protein reads: CATSRGLRPDGEKLFF.